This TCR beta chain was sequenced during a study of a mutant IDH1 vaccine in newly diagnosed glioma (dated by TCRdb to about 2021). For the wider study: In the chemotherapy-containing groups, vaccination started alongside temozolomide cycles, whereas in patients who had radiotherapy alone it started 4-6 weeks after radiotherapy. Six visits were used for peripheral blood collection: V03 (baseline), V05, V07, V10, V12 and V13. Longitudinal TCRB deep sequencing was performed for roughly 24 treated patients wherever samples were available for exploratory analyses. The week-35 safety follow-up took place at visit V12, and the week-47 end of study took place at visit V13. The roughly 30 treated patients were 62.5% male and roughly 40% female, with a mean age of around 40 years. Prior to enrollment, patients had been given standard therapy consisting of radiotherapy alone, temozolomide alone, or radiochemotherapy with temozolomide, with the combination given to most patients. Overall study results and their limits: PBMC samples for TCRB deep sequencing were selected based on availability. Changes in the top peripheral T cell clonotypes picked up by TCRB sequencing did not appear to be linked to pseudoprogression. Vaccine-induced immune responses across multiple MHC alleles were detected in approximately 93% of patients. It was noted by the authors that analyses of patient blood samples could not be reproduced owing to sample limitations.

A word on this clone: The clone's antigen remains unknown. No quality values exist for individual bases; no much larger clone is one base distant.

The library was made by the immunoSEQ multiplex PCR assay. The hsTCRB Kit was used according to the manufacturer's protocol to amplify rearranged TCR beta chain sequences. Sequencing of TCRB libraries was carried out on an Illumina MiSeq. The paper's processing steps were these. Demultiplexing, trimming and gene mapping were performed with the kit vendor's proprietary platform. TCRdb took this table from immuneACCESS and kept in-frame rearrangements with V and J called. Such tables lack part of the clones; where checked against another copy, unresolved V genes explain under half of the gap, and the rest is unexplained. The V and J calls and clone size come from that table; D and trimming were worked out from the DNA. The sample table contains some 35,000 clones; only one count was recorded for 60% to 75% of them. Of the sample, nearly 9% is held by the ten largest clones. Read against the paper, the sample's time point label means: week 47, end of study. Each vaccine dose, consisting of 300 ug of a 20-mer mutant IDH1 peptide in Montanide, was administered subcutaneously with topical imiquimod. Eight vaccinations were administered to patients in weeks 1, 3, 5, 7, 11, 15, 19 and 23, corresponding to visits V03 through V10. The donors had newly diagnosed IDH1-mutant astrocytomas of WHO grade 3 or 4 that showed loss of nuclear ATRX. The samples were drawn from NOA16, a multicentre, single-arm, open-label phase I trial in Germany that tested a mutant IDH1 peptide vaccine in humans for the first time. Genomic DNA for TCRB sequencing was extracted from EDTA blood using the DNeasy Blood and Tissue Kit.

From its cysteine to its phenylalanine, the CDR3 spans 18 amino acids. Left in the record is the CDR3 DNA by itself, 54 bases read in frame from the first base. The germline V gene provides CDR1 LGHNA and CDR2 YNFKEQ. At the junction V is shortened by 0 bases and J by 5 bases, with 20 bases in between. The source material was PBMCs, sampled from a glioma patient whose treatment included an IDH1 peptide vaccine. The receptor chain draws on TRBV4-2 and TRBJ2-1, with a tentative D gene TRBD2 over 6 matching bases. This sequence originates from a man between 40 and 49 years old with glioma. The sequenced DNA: TGTGCCAGCAGCCAAGAAAGTCAGGCGTCTAGCGCACACAATGAGCAGTTCTTC. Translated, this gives CASSQESQASSAHNEQFF.